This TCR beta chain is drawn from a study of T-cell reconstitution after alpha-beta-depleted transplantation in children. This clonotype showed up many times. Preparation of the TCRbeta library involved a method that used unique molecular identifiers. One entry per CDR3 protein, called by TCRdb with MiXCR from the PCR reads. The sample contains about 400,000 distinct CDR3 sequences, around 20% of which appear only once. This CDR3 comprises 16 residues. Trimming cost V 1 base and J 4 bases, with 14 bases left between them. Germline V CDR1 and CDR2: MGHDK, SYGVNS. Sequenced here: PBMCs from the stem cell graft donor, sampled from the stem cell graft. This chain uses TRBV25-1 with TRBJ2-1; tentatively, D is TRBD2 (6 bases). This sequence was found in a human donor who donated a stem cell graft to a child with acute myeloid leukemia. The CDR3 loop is CASSELGTGVYNEQFF. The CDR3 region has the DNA TGTGCCAGCAGTGAATTGGGGACGGGGGTGTACAATGAGCAGTTCTTC.